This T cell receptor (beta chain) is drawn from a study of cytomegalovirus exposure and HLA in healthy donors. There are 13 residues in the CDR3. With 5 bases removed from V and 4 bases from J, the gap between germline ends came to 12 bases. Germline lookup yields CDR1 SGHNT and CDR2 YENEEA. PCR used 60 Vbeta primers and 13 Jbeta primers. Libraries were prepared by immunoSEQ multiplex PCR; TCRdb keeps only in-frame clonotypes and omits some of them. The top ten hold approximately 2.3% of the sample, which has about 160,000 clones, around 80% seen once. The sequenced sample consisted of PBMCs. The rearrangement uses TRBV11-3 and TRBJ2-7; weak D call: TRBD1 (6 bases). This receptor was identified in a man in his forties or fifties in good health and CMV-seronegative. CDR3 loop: CASSPEDSYEQYF. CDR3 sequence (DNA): TGTGCCAGCAGCCCAGAGGACAGTTACGAGCAGTACTTC.